These 30 T cell receptor beta chains were all obtained from the same sample, sequenced in a study of cytomegalovirus exposure and HLA in healthy donors. The PCR contained 60 Vbeta and 13 Jbeta primers. Sequencing was performed with immunoSEQ multiplex PCR; in TCRdb, only in-frame clones are kept and a portion is missing. The sample carries 120,000 or so clones, roughly a tenth recorded once. The specimen was PBMCs. These receptors were collected from a woman between 18 and 29 years old in good health and CMV-seropositive.

The table lists this clone with a few counts. This rearrangement joins TRBV6-1 to TRBJ2-1; 10 bases match TRBD2. V gave up 4 bases and J gave up 8 bases; unmatched junction bases: 11. The CDR3 has 16 residues. CDR1 MNHNS and CDR2 SASEGT come from the germline V gene. CDR3 nucleotide sequence: TGTGCCAGCAGTGGACAGTCTAGCGGGAGTTACGATGAGCAGTTCTTC. It codes for CASSGQSSGSYDEQFF.

The chain links TRBV28 to TRBJ2-7; the D gene is possibly TRBD2 (7 bases). CDR3 length: 12 amino acids. V was shortened by 8 bases and J by 4 bases, with 12 bases between the two germline ends. Germline loops: CDR1 MDHEN, CDR2 SYDVKM. The CDR3 DNA reads TGTGCCAGCGGGGGCGGGAGTTACGAGCAGTACTTC. Its translation is CASGGGSYEQYF.

This chain uses TRBV29-1 with TRBJ1-5; D is perhaps TRBD1 (5 bases). The V gene lost 3 bases and the J gene lost 6 bases, with 12 bases spanning the gap. The germline V gene encodes CDR1 SQVTM and CDR2 ANQGSEA. This CDR3 is 13 amino acids long. The CDR3 protein is CSVEVQGGQPQHF. In DNA, the CDR3 is TGCAGCGTTGAGGTGCAGGGTGGTCAGCCCCAGCATTTT.

The rearrangement links TRBV30 to TRBJ2-2, with TRBD2 matching 7 bases. V lost 4 bases and J lost 3; bases outside the gene matches: 8. The CDR3 contains 15 residues. CDR1 and CDR2 from the germline V gene are GTSNPN and SVGIG (reference sequence). This chain's CDR3 is CAWTLGGSYTGELFF. CDR3 DNA: TGTGCCTGGACCCTGGGGGGGAGTTACACCGGGGAGCTGTTTTTT.

V is TRBV5-1 and J is TRBJ2-7, with 9 nucleotides matching TRBD1. The CDR3 extends over 15 amino acids. With 0 bases clipped from V and 2 bases from J, the junction kept 3 bases outside the gene matches. In germline, CDR1 is SGHRS, CDR2 YFSETQ. CDR3 residues: CASSLARTGAYEQYF. The CDR3 region has the DNA TGCGCCAGCAGCTTGGCCAGGACAGGGGCCTACGAGCAGTACTTC.

The genes are TRBV5-1 and TRBJ2-2; D is uncertain. Germline-derived CDR1 and CDR2 are SGHRS and YFSETQ. Trimming cost V 0 bases and J 6 bases, with 9 bases left between them. This CDR3 spans 14 amino acids. CDR3 residues: CASSLELSPGELFF. The CDR3 DNA is TGCGCCAGCAGCTTGGAACTAAGCCCCGGGGAGCTGTTTTTT.

This chain connects TRBV6-1 to TRBJ1-1, with D possibly TRBD1 on 6 matching bases. In germline, CDR1 is MNHNS, CDR2 SASEGT. CDR3 length equals 14 residues. Trimming stripped 7 bases from V and 7 bases from J, with 19 bases between. CDR3 loop: CASIGPGAGVEAFF. CDR3 nucleotides: TGTGCCAGCATTGGGCCAGGGGCCGGAGTTGAAGCTTTCTTT.

This chain links TRBV27 with TRBJ1-5, with D possibly TRBD1 on 6 matching bases. Trimming cost V 8 bases and J 5 bases, with 16 bases left between them. The CDR3 covers 14 residues. CDR1 MNHEY and CDR2 SMNVEV come from the germline V gene (reference sequence). CDR3 in DNA: TGTGCCAGCTGGGGGCCAGACCTCTATCAGCCCCAGCATTTT. This translates into CASWGPDLYQPQHF.

The chain carries TRBV27 and TRBJ2-1; a possible D gene is TRBD2 (6 bases). Per germline, CDR1 MNHEY and CDR2 SMNVEV (reference sequence). V gave up 5 bases and J gave up 7 bases, with 9 bases separating them. The CDR3 is 12 residues long. This chain's CDR3 is CASSPGTNEQFF. CDR3 nucleotides: TGTGCCAGCAGTCCAGGGACTAATGAGCAGTTCTTC.

The chain joins TRBV5-1 to TRBJ2-7, with D possibly matching TRBD2 (5 bases). This CDR3 has 13 residues. Deletions cut 0 bases from V and 5 bases from J, with 9 bases between. Germline V gives CDR1 SGHRS, CDR2 YFSETQ. The CDR3 is CASSLAGFDEQYF. Here the CDR3 DNA reads TGCGCCAGCAGCTTGGCGGGATTTGACGAGCAGTACTTC.

This clone was counted a few times. This chain uses TRBV5-6 with TRBJ2-7; 9 positions match TRBD2. Germline CDR1 reads SGHDT; CDR2 reads YYEEEE. J gave up 2 bases and V 5 bases, and 5 bases lay outside the gene matches. This CDR3 has 14 amino acids. The CDR3 DNA reads TGTGCCAGCAGGCTAGCGGGAAGTGCCTACGAGCAGTACTTC. This gives the protein CASRLAGSAYEQYF.

V is TRBV2 and J is TRBJ2-3; no reliable D call. Trimming cost V 4 bases and J 0 bases, with 8 bases left between them. The germline CDR1 and CDR2 sequences are SNHLY and FYNNEI. The CDR3 is made up of 14 amino acids. CDR3 protein: CASSASASTDTQYF. CDR3 in DNA: TGTGCCAGCAGTGCGAGCGCTAGCACAGATACGCAGTATTTT.

Here the CDR3 DNA reads TGTGCCAGCAGCGCTGGGACAGCTCATTCACCCCTCCACTTT. Its protein is CASSAGTAHSPLHF. The rearrangement uses TRBV27 and TRBJ1-6; 7 positions agree with TRBD1. The ends lost 6 bases at V and 8 bases at J; junction bases unmatched: 7. This CDR3 region has 14 residues. Germline CDR1 MNHEY, CDR2 SMNVEV (reference sequence).

This chain joins TRBV5-6 and TRBJ2-1; perhaps TRBD2 as D (7 bases). This CDR3 spans 14 amino acids. V was trimmed by 4 bases and J by 5 bases, leaving 13 bases between them. Germline CDR1 and CDR2: SGHDT and YYEEEE. As DNA, the CDR3 is TGTGCCAGCAGCCCCCGGCGGGGGCACAATGAGCAGTTCTTC. It translates to CASSPRRGHNEQFF.

This clone occurred a few times. The genes are TRBV4-1 and TRBJ1-4; TRBD1 matches 7 bases. With V trimmed by 1 base and J by 5 bases, 4 bases remained unmatched. The CDR3 contains 15 residues. Germline CDR1 is MGHRA and CDR2 is YSYEKL. The CDR3 loop reads CASSQGQGRNEKLFF. CDR3 coding DNA: TGCGCCAGCAGCCAAGGACAGGGTCGGAATGAAAAACTGTTTTTT.

This clone was recorded a few times. The rearrangement links TRBV6-1 to TRBJ2-7; TRBD2 aligns across 8 bases. Germline V lookup: CDR1 MNHNS, CDR2 SASEGT. The J segment lost 1 base and the V segment lost 4 bases, leaving 6 bases of the junction unmatched. The CDR3 contains 15 residues. The CDR3 DNA follows: TGTGCCAGCAGTGTACTGACTAGCGAGTCCTACGAGCAGTACTTC. This gives the protein CASSVLTSESYEQYF.

The chain uses TRBV27 and TRBJ2-5, with D tentatively TRBD2 (5 bases). The CDR3 spans 14 residues. V lost 4 bases and J lost 9, with 18 bases in between. CDR1 MNHEY and CDR2 SMNVEV come from the germline V gene (reference sequence). The CDR3, as DNA: TGTGCCAGCAGTTCCTCATACACTAGTATGCCCCAGTACTTC. This gives the protein CASSSSYTSMPQYF.

This clone was detected a few times. The rearrangement links TRBV18 to TRBJ1-5, with TRBD1 as a possible D gene (5 bases). V was shortened by 3 bases and J by 7 bases, with 16 bases between the two germline ends. Germline assignment: CDR1 KGHSH and CDR2 LQKENI. CDR3 length equals 15 residues. As DNA, the CDR3 is TGTGCCAGCTCACCTGTGACGGGGGTTGGGCAGCCCCAGCATTTT. Protein sequence: CASSPVTGVGQPQHF.

In its sample, this clone was seen a few times. CDR3 coding DNA: TGCGCCAGCAGCCAAGTTTTATTCGAGCCCCAGCATTTT. Its protein is CASSQVLFEPQHF. V gene TRBV4-1 combines with J gene TRBJ1-5; no clear D gene. V lost 1 base and J 8 bases, leaving 9 bases between the germline ends. The CDR3 has 13 amino acids. Per the germline V gene, CDR1 is MGHRA and CDR2 is YSYEKL.

The chain employs TRBV19 and TRBJ2-2; 7 nucleotides agree with TRBD2. The CDR3 loop spans 14 amino acids. V lost 4 bases, J lost 4 bases, and 3 bases stayed unmatched. In germline, CDR1 is LNHDA, CDR2 SQIVND (reference sequence). CDR3 amino acids: CASSTSGGTGELFF. The CDR3 DNA follows: TGTGCCAGTAGTACTAGCGGCGGCACCGGGGAGCTGTTTTTT.

This clone was counted between two and nine times. This chain uses TRBV2 with TRBJ1-1; possibly TRBD1 for D (6 bases). Germline V lookup: CDR1 SNHLY, CDR2 FYNNEI. The CDR3 is 12 amino acids. Trimming shortened V by 7 bases and J by 7 bases, and 13 bases separated the two germline ends. DNA for the CDR3: TGTGCCAGCACCAAGGACAGCAATGAAGCTTTCTTT. As protein: CASTKDSNEAFF.

CDR3 in amino acids: CASGYSGGVMETQYF. The CDR3 DNA is TGTGCCAGCGGCTACTCTGGGGGGGTGATGGAGACCCAGTACTTC. The chain links TRBV2 to TRBJ2-5; 7 bases map to TRBD2. Germline V gene sequence: CDR1 SNHLY, CDR2 FYNNEI. Unmatched junction bases numbered 14, after V lost 8 bases and J lost 5 bases. The CDR3 is made up of 15 amino acids.

J is TRBJ1-2 and V is TRBV6-5; D not certain. V lost 8 bases to trimming and J lost 3 bases, with 7 bases between them. The CDR3 spans 11 residues. Germline V CDR1 and CDR2: MNHEY, SVGAGI. In nucleotides, the CDR3 is TGTGCCAGCGGCGGAGACTATGGCTACACCTTC. Its protein product is CASGGDYGYTF.

The table lists this clone with a few counts. The rearrangement uses TRBV7-2 and TRBJ2-1; TRBD1 might be the D (5 bases). The germline CDR1 and CDR2 sequences are SGHTA and FQGNSA. Trimming shortened V by 7 bases and J by 9 bases, and 22 bases separated the two germline ends. CDR3 length: 15 amino acids. CDR3 sequence (DNA): TGTGCCAGCACCTTCCCAGGGTGGGTTGCTGGTGAGCAGTTCTTC. It translates to CASTFPGWVAGEQFF.

This clone has more than one count but fewer than ten. The chain uses TRBV6-1 and TRBJ1-5, with D possibly being TRBD1 (5 bases). V dropped 10 bases and J dropped 0 bases, with 13 bases sitting between them. Germline CDR1 reads MNHNS; CDR2 reads SASEGT. The CDR3 extends over 14 amino acids. The CDR3 here is CAIRGGHSNQPQHF. For the CDR3, the DNA is TGTGCCATCCGGGGGGGTCATAGCAATCAGCCCCAGCATTTT.

V usage is TRBV2 and J usage is TRBJ1-5; weak D call: TRBD1 (6 bases). The V gene's germline CDR1 is SNHLY and CDR2 FYNNEI. The ends were cut back, 7 bases at V and 3 bases at J, with 13 bases in the middle. This CDR3 region has 14 residues. The CDR3 reads CASTKQGSNQPQHF. The CDR3 DNA is TGTGCCAGCACGAAACAGGGTTCCAATCAGCCCCAGCATTTT.

The chain combines TRBV29-1 with TRBJ1-3, with TRBD1 identical over 7 bases. The CDR3 extends over 14 amino acids. With V trimmed by 6 bases and J by 4 bases, 9 bases remained unmatched. The germline gives CDR1 SQVTM, CDR2 ANQGSEA. CDR3 sequence (DNA): TGCAGCGTCCTCACAGGGGTATACGGAAACACCATATATTTT. Its translation: CSVLTGVYGNTIYF.

This clone has only a few counts. V usage is TRBV5-6 and J usage is TRBJ1-6; perhaps TRBD1 as D (5 bases). This CDR3 is built from 14 residues. Trimming stripped 2 bases from V and 10 bases from J, with 13 bases between. Germline V gene sequence: CDR1 SGHDT, CDR2 YYEEEE. The CDR3 DNA reads TGTGCCAGCAGCTTTGGGCAGGGTGGGTCACCCCTCCACTTT. Residues: CASSFGQGGSPLHF.

This clone was picked up a small number of times. V usage is TRBV28 and J usage is TRBJ1-1; unclear D gene. The CDR3 extends over 14 amino acids. V gave up 6 bases and J gave up 11 bases, with 22 bases separating them. The germline gives CDR1 MDHEN, CDR2 SYDVKM. The CDR3 DNA reads as TGTGCCAGCAGCCAGACCAGGCAGGAGGAAGGGGCTTTCTTT. Translated, it gives CASSQTRQEEGAFF.

The chain carries TRBV30 and TRBJ2-7; D possibly corresponds to TRBD2 (5 bases). This CDR3 region has 14 residues. Germline-derived CDR1 and CDR2 are GTSNPN and SVGIG (reference sequence). With 3 bases removed from V and 4 bases from J, the gap between germline ends came to 16 bases. CDR3 sequence: CAWSAPSGYYEQYF. The CDR3 DNA sequence: TGTGCCTGGAGCGCCCCATCGGGGTATTACGAGCAGTACTTC.